This T cell receptor beta chain is drawn from a study of blood T cell repertoires in COVID-19 (dated by TCRdb to about 2020). Context from the whole study: The collaborator samples originated in the United States, Italy and Spain and spanned the acute and convalescent phases of COVID-19. The prospective study material was composed of cDNA or gDNA derived from T cells, B-cell-depleted T cells, or PBMCs. The dataset comprised deeply sampled blood TCRbeta repertoires from subjects exposed to, actively infected with, or recovered from COVID-19. The repertoires were released in a freely available public database intended as a resource for research on the immune response to SARS-CoV-2. Samples were obtained from the ongoing ImmuneRACE study (first 160 participants) and from about 1,300 subjects provided by 6 global collaborators. Sample metadata almost always included a de-identified subject ID, COVID-19 status, age in years and sex. Where HLA class I and class II types were available, the types were taken from metadata supplied by the sample provider, not from assay-based typing.

As to this clone: This clone's antigen is unknown. No qualities accompany the bases; no much larger clone lies one base away. The sample has other DNA sequences that encode this CDR3 too.

TCRbeta CDR3 regions were amplified from genomic DNA using the immunoSEQ Assay, a bias-controlled multiplex PCR. The published analysis was carried out like this. The number of nucleated cells in each sample was estimated from the amplification of reference gene primers within the assay. To quantify the absolute abundance of each unique TCRbeta CDR3 rearrangement, sequence reads were collapsed and filtered. For each sample, productive Simpson clonality was calculated as the square root of Simpson's diversity index over productive rearrangements. TCRdb stores this immuneACCESS table with in-frame sequences only. Part of the clones is absent; in the studies checked, under half of the shortfall reflects unresolved V genes, and no reason is known for the rest. V, J and clone size are taken as reported in that table, and D and trimming were inferred from the DNA itself. The sample table records tens of thousands of clones; about 90% of these occur just once. Of the sample, approximately 5% is held by the ten largest clones.

Findings and caveats that apply to the study as a whole: How much clinical and demographic metadata was included differed by source and by participant, and the metadata was provided uncurated.

The collaborating institutions used their own protocols to collect whole blood in K2EDTA tubes. Collaborator samples were shipped for TCRbeta analysis as frozen whole blood, isolated PBMCs, or DNA extracted from either sample type. The sample consisted of peripheral blood. The source is a human donor in a cohort sampled during active COVID-19.

The nucleotide sequence is TGTGCCAGCAGCTCACAGGGCTTGAACACTGAAGCTTTCTTT. The encoded protein is CASSSQGLNTEAFF. The V and J segments used are TRBV7-2 and TRBJ1-1, and perhaps TRBD1 as D gene, on 6 matching bases. V is shortened by 4 bases, J by 0 bases, and the region joining them spans 9 bases. The germline V gene yields SGHTA for CDR1 and FQGNSA for CDR2. Inclusive of the bounding cysteine and phenylalanine, the CDR3 is 14 residues long. The read is trimmed to its CDR3 DNA, 42 bases read in frame from base 1.